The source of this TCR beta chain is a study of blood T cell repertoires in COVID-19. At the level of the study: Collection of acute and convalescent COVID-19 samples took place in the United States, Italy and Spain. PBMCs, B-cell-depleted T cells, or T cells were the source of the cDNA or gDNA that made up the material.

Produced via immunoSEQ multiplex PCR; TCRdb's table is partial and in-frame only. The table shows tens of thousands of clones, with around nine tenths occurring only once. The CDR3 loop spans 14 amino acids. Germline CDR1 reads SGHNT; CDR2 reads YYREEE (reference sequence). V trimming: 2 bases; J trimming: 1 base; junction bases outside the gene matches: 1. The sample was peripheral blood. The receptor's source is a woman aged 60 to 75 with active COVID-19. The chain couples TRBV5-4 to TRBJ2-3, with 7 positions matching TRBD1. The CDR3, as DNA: TGTGCCAGCAGCTTAGGGGGCCGCACAGATACGCAGTATTTT. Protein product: CASSLGGRTDTQYF.